Listed below are T cell receptor beta chains from one sample, sequenced in a study of blood T cell repertoires in COVID-19. This table comes from immunoSEQ multiplex PCR, and its TCRdb copy is limited to in-frame clones, with some not included. This sample has approximately 150,000 clones; approximately 88% occur once, and the top ten carry roughly 1.5%. Sequenced input: peripheral blood. The origin of the receptors is a woman aged 50 to 60 with acute or convalescent COVID-19. Each CDR3 is given with its conserved first and last residue. A D gene is named only where the DNA matches it firmly. Rows may omit the clone size; those that give it use once, few, many or a size class.

j_gene,v_gene,abundance,d_gene,CDR3aa,CDR3nt
TRBJ1-2,TRBV19,-,TRBD1,CASSILTGAGYTF,TGTGCCAGTAGTATCCTTACAGGGGCCGGCTACACCTTC
TRBJ2-5,TRBV6-1,-,-,CASSDPQPSRETQYF,TGTGCCAGCAGTGACCCACAGCCGTCTCGGGAGACCCAGTACTTC
TRBJ1-4,TRBV4-1,-,-,CASSQWYVTATNEKLFF,TGCGCCAGCAGCCAATGGTACGTGACTGCAACTAATGAAAAACTGTTTTTT
TRBJ2-7,TRBV11-1,-,TRBD1,CASSTKGQGAYEQYF,TGTGCCAGCAGTACGAAGGGGCAGGGGGCCTACGAGCAGTACTTC
TRBJ2-3,TRBV19,-,-,CASSISSGASDTQYF,TGTGCCAGTAGTATATCGTCAGGGGCGTCAGATACGCAGTATTTT
TRBJ2-2,TRBV6-5,-,-,CASSPVFTGELFF,TGTGCCAGCAGCCCCGTTTTCACCGGGGAGCTGTTTTTT
TRBJ1-1,TRBV25-1,-,-,CASSESGVLSAFF,TGTGCCAGCAGTGAATCCGGGGTCTTGTCAGCTTTCTTT
TRBJ1-1,TRBV11-3,-,TRBD1,CASSLEQGKVAFF,TGTGCCAGCAGCTTAGAACAGGGGAAAGTAGCTTTCTTT
TRBJ2-1,TRBV7-2,-,TRBD2,CASSPTSGGSSYNEQFF,TGTGCCAGCAGCCCCACTAGCGGGGGCAGCTCCTACAATGAGCAGTTCTTC
TRBJ1-6,TRBV5-1,once,TRBD1,CASSGQGGSPLHF,TGCGCCAGCAGCGGACAGGGGGGTTCACCCCTCCACTTT
TRBJ2-1,TRBV7-8,once,-,CASSLVRGASNEQFF,TGTGCCAGCAGCTTAGTACGGGGGGCCTCCAATGAGCAGTTCTTC
TRBJ2-2,TRBV5-4,-,TRBD1,CASSPGTANTGELFF,TGTGCCAGCAGCCCGGGGACAGCAAACACCGGGGAGCTGTTTTTT
TRBJ1-1,TRBV5-6,-,TRBD1,CASSKGQSNTEAFF,TGTGCCAGCAGCAAGGGACAGAGTAACACTGAAGCTTTCTTT
TRBJ2-7,TRBV6-6,-,-,CASSQGRSYEQYF,TGTGCCAGCAGCCAAGGGAGGTCCTACGAGCAGTACTTC
TRBJ1-2,TRBV6-1,-,-,CASSEGDLTALAGYTF,TGTGCCAGCAGTGAAGGGGACCTGACGGCACTAGCGGGCTACACCTTC
TRBJ1-1,TRBV13,-,-,CASSLARTEAFF,TGTGCCAGCAGCTTAGCGCGTACGGAAGCTTTCTTT
TRBJ1-6,TRBV6-4,few,TRBD1,CASSEPRTGSNSPLHF,TGTGCCAGCAGTGAACCCCGGACAGGGAGTAATTCACCCCTCCACTTT
TRBJ1-3,TRBV5-5,-,-,CASSLGVPGNTIYF,TGTGCCAGCAGCTTAGGGGTCCCTGGAAACACCATATATTTT
TRBJ2-5,TRBV13,-,-,CASSTRVEGTQYF,TGTGCCAGCAGCACCAGGGTGGAGGGGACCCAGTACTTC
TRBJ1-3,TRBV18,-,-,CASSPVDRTNTIYF,TGTGCCAGCTCACCAGTAGACAGGACAAACACCATATATTTT
TRBJ1-5,TRBV25-1,-,TRBD1,CASRQTGEGQPQHF,TGTGCCAGCAGGCAGACAGGGGAGGGTCAGCCCCAGCATTTT
TRBJ1-6,TRBV27,-,-,CASSLWARDNSPLHF,TGTGCCAGCAGTTTGTGGGCCAGAGATAATTCACCCCTCCACTTT
TRBJ2-3,TRBV7-6,-,TRBD2,CASSLGVAGEILSTDTQYF,TGTGCCAGCAGCTTAGGGGTAGCGGGAGAGATCCTTAGCACAGATACGCAGTATTTT
TRBJ2-2,TRBV7-8,-,TRBD1,CASSFLGQGNTGELFF,TGTGCCAGCAGCTTCCTCGGACAGGGCAACACCGGGGAGCTGTTTTTT
TRBJ2-3,TRBV5-1,-,-,CASSPEEGRGYTQYF,TGCGCCAGCAGCCCTGAGGAGGGACGTGGCTATACGCAGTATTTT
TRBJ1-4,TRBV30,-,-,CAWTKQGEKLFF,TGTGCCTGGACAAAACAGGGAGAAAAACTGTTTTTT
TRBJ2-7,TRBV4-1,once,TRBD2,CASSRIAGGHEQYF,TGCGCCAGCAGCCGTATAGCGGGAGGCCACGAGCAGTACTTC
TRBJ2-3,TRBV29-1,-,TRBD1,CSAGTGFIDTQYF,TGCAGCGCCGGGACAGGGTTTATAGATACGCAGTATTTT
TRBJ2-5,TRBV5-1,-,TRBD2,CASSGLPSGGAPETQYF,TGCGCCAGCAGCGGTCTTCCTAGCGGGGGGGCCCCAGAGACCCAGTACTTC
TRBJ1-4,TRBV2,-,-,CASLRGGARNEKLFF,TGTGCCAGCCTTAGGGGCGGGGCAAGAAATGAAAAACTGTTTTTT
TRBJ1-2,TRBV2,-,-,CASRPDRTDGYTF,TGTGCCAGCAGGCCAGACAGGACAGATGGCTACACCTTC
TRBJ1-5,TRBV7-2,-,-,CASSLSRGRVQPQHF,TGTGCCAGCAGCTTAAGCAGGGGCCGCGTTCAGCCCCAGCATTTT
TRBJ1-2,TRBV24-1,once,-,CATSDLPSQGGGYTF,TGTGCCACCAGTGATTTGCCCAGCCAGGGAGGTGGCTACACCTTC
TRBJ1-3,TRBV7-2,-,-,CASSGTGPDTIYF,TGTGCCAGCAGTGGGACTGGACCGGACACCATATATTTT
TRBJ2-7,TRBV7-2,few,-,CASSKAPLAGYEQYF,TGTGCCAGCAGCAAAGCTCCTCTAGCTGGGTACGAGCAGTACTTC
TRBJ1-5,TRBV4-1,-,TRBD1,CASSQGPVQGGYSNQPQHF,TGCGCCAGCAGCCAAGGCCCCGTACAGGGGGGATATAGCAATCAGCCCCAGCATTTT
TRBJ1-1,TRBV9,-,TRBD1,CASSVALDRGSEAFF,TGTGCCAGCAGCGTAGCCCTTGACAGGGGGAGTGAAGCTTTCTTT
TRBJ2-1,TRBV5-1,few,-,CASSFDRPSYNEQFF,TGCGCCAGCAGCTTCGACAGACCCTCCTACAATGAGCAGTTCTTC
TRBJ1-6,TRBV4-2,-,-,CASSQEAGRRDSPLHF,TGTGCCAGCAGCCAAGAGGCGGGCAGGAGGGATTCACCCCTCCACTTT
TRBJ1-2,TRBV9,once,-,CASSVESIANSGYTF,TGTGCCAGCAGCGTAGAAAGTATAGCTAACTCTGGCTACACCTTC
TRBJ2-2,TRBV7-2,-,-,CASSLLSGVSGELFF,TGTGCCAGCAGCTTATTATCCGGGGTCTCCGGGGAGCTGTTTTTT
TRBJ2-5,TRBV6-2/TRBV6-3,many,-,CASSYGSEQETQYF,TGTGCCAGCAGTTACGGGAGTGAGCAAGAGACCCAGTACTTC
TRBJ1-1,TRBV12-3/TRBV12-4,few,-,CASSPPGLPRAFF,TGTGCCAGCAGCCCTCCGGGACTCCCGCGAGCTTTCTTT
TRBJ1-4,TRBV9,-,-,CASSVAGGVGEKLFF,TGTGCCAGCAGCGTAGCGGGGGGAGTAGGTGAAAAACTGTTTTTT
TRBJ2-3,TRBV7-9,-,-,CASTSRLEATDTQYF,TGTGCCAGCACCTCCCGCCTAGAGGCCACAGATACGCAGTATTTT
TRBJ1-5,TRBV7-9,-,TRBD1,CASSSTGGNQPQHF,TGTGCCAGCAGCTCCACAGGGGGCAATCAGCCCCAGCATTTT
TRBJ2-7,TRBV27,-,TRBD1,CASSPLQGYEQYF,TGTGCCAGCAGTCCATTACAGGGGTACGAGCAGTACTTC
TRBJ2-7,TRBV4-2,-,TRBD2,CASSQVDGRGGYEQYF,TGTGCCAGCAGCCAAGTGGACGGGAGGGGTGGATACGAGCAGTACTTC
TRBJ2-3,TRBV7-9,-,-,CASSLGLGGLQDTQYF,TGTGCCAGCAGCTTGGGACTTGGGGGATTACAAGATACGCAGTATTTT
TRBJ2-3,TRBV28,-,TRBD1,CATRDSSTDTQYF,TGTGCCACCCGGGACAGTAGCACAGATACGCAGTATTTT
TRBJ1-1,TRBV3-1/TRBV3-2,-,-,CASSQEVTGEAFF,TGTGCCAGCAGCCAAGAGGTGACAGGTGAAGCTTTCTTT
TRBJ2-3,TRBV7-3,-,TRBD1,CASSYRGRLTDTQYF,TGTGCCAGCAGCTACAGGGGGCGCTTGACAGATACGCAGTATTTT
TRBJ1-1,TRBV11-2,-,-,CASSPWANRNTEAFF,TGTGCCAGCAGCCCATGGGCTAATCGGAACACTGAAGCTTTCTTT
TRBJ2-7,TRBV5-6,-,-,CASSLVGSYEQYF,TGTGCCAGCAGCTTGGTCGGGTCCTACGAGCAGTACTTC
TRBJ2-1,TRBV6-5,once,TRBD2,CASSQTSGGYNEQFF,TGTGCCAGCAGTCAAACTAGCGGGGGTTACAATGAGCAGTTCTTC
TRBJ2-1,TRBV7-2,once,TRBD2,CASSLGLAVHNEQFF,TGTGCCAGCAGCTTAGGACTAGCGGTCCACAATGAGCAGTTCTTC
TRBJ2-2,TRBV19,-,TRBD1,CASTGTGPAILELFF,TGTGCCAGTACCGGGACAGGCCCCGCCATCCTGGAGCTGTTTTTT